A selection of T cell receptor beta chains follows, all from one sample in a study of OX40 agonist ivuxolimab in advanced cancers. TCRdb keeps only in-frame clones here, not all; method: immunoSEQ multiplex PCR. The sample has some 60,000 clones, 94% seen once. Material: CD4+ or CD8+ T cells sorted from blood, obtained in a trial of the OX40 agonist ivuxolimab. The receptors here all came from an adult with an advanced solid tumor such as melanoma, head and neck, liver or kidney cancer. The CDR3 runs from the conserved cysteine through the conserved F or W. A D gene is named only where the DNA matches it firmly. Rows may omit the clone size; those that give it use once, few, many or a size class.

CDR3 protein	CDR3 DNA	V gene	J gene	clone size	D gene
CASSPMLQGSTGELFF	TGTGCCAGCAGCCCAATGCTACAGGGATCCACCGGGGAGCTGTTTTTT	TRBV14	TRBJ2-2	NA	NA
CATSRAGTNYGYTF	TGTGCCACCAGCAGAGCCGGGACAAACTATGGCTACACCTTC	TRBV15	TRBJ1-2	once	NA
CASSQLEENGNTEALF	TGCGCCAGCAGCCAACTCGAGGAAAATGGGAACACTGAAGCTCTCTTT	TRBV4-1	TRBJ1-1	NA	NA
CASSERLAVQWEQFF	TGTGCCAGCAGTGAACGGCTAGCGGTACAATGGGAGCAGTTCTTC	TRBV2	TRBJ2-1	NA	TRBD2
CARSGTSGRRTYEQYF	TGTGCCAGATCCGGGACTAGCGGGAGGAGGACCTACGAGCAGTACTTC	TRBV2	TRBJ2-7	NA	TRBD2
CASSWGTNEQFF	TGTGCCAGCAGTTGGGGAACAAATGAGCAGTTCTTC	TRBV6-5	TRBJ2-1	once	NA
CATSRVDPSYEQYF	TGTGCCACCAGCAGAGTTGATCCCTCCTACGAGCAGTACTTC	TRBV15	TRBJ2-7	NA	NA
CASSSGRGSYEQYF	TGCGCCAGCAGTTCAGGGCGGGGGAGCTACGAGCAGTACTTC	TRBV4-1	TRBJ2-7	NA	TRBD2
CASSLFQRESDEQYF	TGCGCCAGCAGCTTGTTCCAGCGGGAGTCGGACGAGCAGTACTTC	TRBV5-1	TRBJ2-7	NA	TRBD2
CSVEDATEREQFF	TGCAGCGTTGAAGACGCGACAGAACGGGAGCAGTTCTTC	TRBV29-1	TRBJ2-1	NA	NA
CAISWGAEQYF	TGTGCCATCAGTTGGGGGGCCGAGCAGTACTTC	TRBV10-3	TRBJ2-7	NA	NA
CASSLAGGSRVRNEQFF	TGTGCCAGCAGCTTAGCGGGAGGCTCTCGAGTACGGAATGAGCAGTTCTTC	TRBV9	TRBJ2-1	NA	TRBD2
CASSPGTGVTFSYEQYF	TGTGCCAGCAGTCCCGGGACAGGGGTCACATTTTCCTACGAGCAGTACTTC	TRBV28	TRBJ2-7	once	TRBD1
CASSDGRNTIYF	TGTGCCAGCAGTGACGGTAGAAACACCATATATTTT	TRBV6-1	TRBJ1-3	NA	NA
CAWSASFYEQYF	TGTGCCTGGAGTGCGAGTTTCTACGAGCAGTACTTC	TRBV30	TRBJ2-7	NA	NA
CASSQGRASAAGEHTGELFF	TGCGCCAGCAGCCAGGGGCGGGCTAGTGCAGCGGGAGAACACACCGGGGAGCTGTTTTTT	TRBV4-3	TRBJ2-2	NA	TRBD2
CASSLSGTDTQYF	TGTGCCAGCAGTTTATCGGGCACAGATACGCAGTATTTT	TRBV28	TRBJ2-3	NA	NA
CAWSGTSYEQYF	TGTGCCTGGAGTGGCACGAGCTACGAGCAGTACTTC	TRBV30	TRBJ2-7	few	NA
CASSGQGGVNTEAFF	TGTGCCAGCAGCGGACAGGGAGGAGTGAACACTGAAGCTTTCTTT	TRBV28	TRBJ1-1	NA	TRBD1
CASSYVPDQETQYF	TGTGCCAGCAGTTACGTGCCAGACCAAGAGACCCAGTACTTC	TRBV6-5	TRBJ2-5	few	NA
CASGGYQETQYF	TGTGCCAGCGGGGGGTACCAAGAGACCCAGTACTTC	TRBV27	TRBJ2-5	NA	NA
CASSLGGTSGSSRVF	TGTGCCAGCAGCTTAGGGGGGACTAGCGGGAGTTCCCGGGTCTTC	TRBV7-8	TRBJ2-4	NA	TRBD2
CASSLGQGGGYEQYF	TGTGCCAGCAGCTTAGGACAGGGTGGTGGGTACGAGCAGTACTTC	TRBV28	TRBJ2-7	NA	TRBD1
CASSDEGGSPRGYTF	TGTGCCAGCAGCGACGAGGGAGGCTCTCCTAGGGGCTACACCTTC	TRBV9	TRBJ1-2	NA	NA
CAWSVIGGAYGYTF	TGTGCCTGGAGTGTAATAGGGGGCGCATATGGCTACACCTTC	TRBV30	TRBJ1-2	NA	TRBD1
CASRPLENTEAFF	TGCGCCAGCAGGCCACTCGAGAACACTGAAGCTTTCTTT	TRBV5-1	TRBJ1-1	NA	NA
CASNRGRGKGTEAFF	TGTGCCAGCAATCGGGGTAGGGGAAAGGGGACTGAAGCTTTCTTT	TRBV6-5	TRBJ1-1	NA	NA
CASSWGEKLFF	TGTGCCAGCAGTTGGGGAGAAAAACTGTTTTTT	TRBV6-5	TRBJ1-4	NA	NA
CASSFDSGNIQYF	TGTGCCAGCAGCTTCGACAGCGGAAACATTCAGTACTTC	TRBV11-2	TRBJ2-4	NA	NA
CASSVEGQPTDTQYF	TGTGCCAGCAGCGTTGAGGGGCAGCCAACAGATACGCAGTATTTT	TRBV9	TRBJ2-3	NA	NA
CASSASGAGYEQYF	TGTGCCAGCAGCGCCTCGGGAGCGGGGTACGAGCAGTACTTC	TRBV5-5	TRBJ2-7	NA	TRBD2
CASSLDTIGGFSTDTQYF	TGTGCCAGCAGTTTAGATACGATTGGCGGTTTCAGCACAGATACGCAGTATTTT	TRBV28	TRBJ2-3	NA	NA
CASSLRGVKLPEDEQYF	TGTGCCAGCAGTTTAAGGGGGGTCAAACTCCCCGAGGACGAGCAGTACTTC	TRBV28	TRBJ2-7	NA	NA
CASSDSGRSYNEQFF	TGTGCCAGCAGTGACAGCGGACGATCCTACAATGAGCAGTTCTTC	TRBV6-1	TRBJ2-1	NA	NA
CASSQRTSGTDTQYF	TGTGCCAGCAGTCAACGGACTAGCGGCACAGATACGCAGTATTTT	TRBV27	TRBJ2-3	NA	TRBD2
CATSRDVNEQFF	TGTGCCACCAGCAGAGATGTAAATGAGCAGTTCTTC	TRBV15	TRBJ2-1	NA	NA
CAWSVGLVISYEQYF	TGTGCCTGGAGTGTAGGGCTCGTAATCTCCTACGAGCAGTACTTC	TRBV30	TRBJ2-7	NA	NA
CASGLPPLGQGLLNTEAFF	TGTGCTAGTGGTTTGCCCCCATTGGGACAGGGGTTGTTGAACACTGAAGCTTTCTTT	TRBV12-5	TRBJ1-1	NA	TRBD1
CASSMGRGYEQYF	TGTGCCAGTAGTATGGGAAGGGGTTACGAGCAGTACTTC	TRBV19	TRBJ2-7	NA	NA
CASSQESYRVGTDTQYF	TGTGCCAGCAGCCAAGAATCGTACAGGGTAGGGACAGATACGCAGTATTTT	TRBV4-2	TRBJ2-3	NA	NA
CASSKAQSVLFKNIQYF	TGTGCCAGCAGCAAAGCGCAAAGTGTTCTCTTTAAAAACATTCAGTACTTC	TRBV21-1	TRBJ2-4	NA	NA